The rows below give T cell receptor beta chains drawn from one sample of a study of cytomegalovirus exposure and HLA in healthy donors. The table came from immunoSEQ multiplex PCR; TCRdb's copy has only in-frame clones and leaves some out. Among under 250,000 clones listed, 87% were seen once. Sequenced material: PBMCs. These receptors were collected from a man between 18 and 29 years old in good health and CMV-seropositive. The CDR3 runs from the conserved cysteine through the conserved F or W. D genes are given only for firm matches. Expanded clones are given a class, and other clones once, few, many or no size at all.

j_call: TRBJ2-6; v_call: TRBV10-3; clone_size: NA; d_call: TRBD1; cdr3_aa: CAISAVSGKGGSSGANVLTF; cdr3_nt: TGTGCCATCAGTGCCGTATCCGGGAAAGGGGGCTCCTCTGGGGCCAACGTCCTGACTTTC
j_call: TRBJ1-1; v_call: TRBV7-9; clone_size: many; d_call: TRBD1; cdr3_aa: CASSWTGPNDEAFF; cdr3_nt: TGTGCCAGCAGCTGGACAGGCCCGAACGATGAAGCTTTCTTT
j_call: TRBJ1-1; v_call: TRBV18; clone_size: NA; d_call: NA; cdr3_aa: CASSPASYTEAFF; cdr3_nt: TGTGCCAGCTCACCCGCAAGTTACACTGAAGCTTTCTTT
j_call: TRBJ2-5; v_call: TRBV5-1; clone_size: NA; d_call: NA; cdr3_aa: CASGTGWGETQYF; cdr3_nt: TGCGCCAGCGGGACGGGATGGGGAGAGACCCAGTACTTC
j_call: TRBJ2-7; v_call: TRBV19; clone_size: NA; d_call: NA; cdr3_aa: CASSSGSGAYEQYF; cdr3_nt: TGTGCCAGTAGTAGTGGGTCGGGAGCCTACGAGCAGTACTTC
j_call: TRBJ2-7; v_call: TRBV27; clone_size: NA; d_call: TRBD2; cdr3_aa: CASSPGLVSYEQYF; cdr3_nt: TGTGCCAGCAGCCCGGGACTAGTCTCCTACGAGCAGTACTTC
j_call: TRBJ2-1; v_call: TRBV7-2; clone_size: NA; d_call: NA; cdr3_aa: CASRISHEQFF; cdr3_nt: TGTGCCAGCAGGATTTCCCATGAGCAGTTCTTC
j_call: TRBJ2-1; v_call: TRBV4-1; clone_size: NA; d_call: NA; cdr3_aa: CASSQLTRAPSSYNEQFF; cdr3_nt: TGCGCCAGCAGCCAACTAACGAGGGCGCCGAGCTCCTACAATGAGCAGTTCTTC
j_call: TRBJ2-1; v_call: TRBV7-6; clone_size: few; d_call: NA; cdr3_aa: CASSLLADNEQFF; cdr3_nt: TGTGCCAGCAGCCTATTAGCGGACAATGAGCAGTTCTTC
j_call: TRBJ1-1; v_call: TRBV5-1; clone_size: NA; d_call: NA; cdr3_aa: CASSLGENTEAFF; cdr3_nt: TGCGCCAGCAGCTTGGGGGAGAACACTGAAGCTTTCTTT
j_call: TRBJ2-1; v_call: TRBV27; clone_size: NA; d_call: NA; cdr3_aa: CASSRPGSTGDEQFF; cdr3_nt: TGTGCCAGCAGTCGACCGGGATCTACGGGCGATGAGCAGTTCTTC
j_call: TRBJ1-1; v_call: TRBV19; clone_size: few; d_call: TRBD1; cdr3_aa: CASSIGGQATEAFF; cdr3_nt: TGTGCCAGTAGTATTGGCGGACAGGCAACTGAAGCTTTCTTT
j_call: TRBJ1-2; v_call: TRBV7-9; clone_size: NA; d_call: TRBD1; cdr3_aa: CASSRQGGYGYTF; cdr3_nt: TGTGCCAGCAGCAGACAGGGGGGCTATGGCTACACCTTC
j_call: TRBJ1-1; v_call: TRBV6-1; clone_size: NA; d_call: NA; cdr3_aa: CASSAVNTEAFF; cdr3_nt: TGTGCCAGCAGTGCTGTGAACACTGAAGCTTTCTTT
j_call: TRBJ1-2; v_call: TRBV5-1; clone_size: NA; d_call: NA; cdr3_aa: CASSRGESLNYGYTF; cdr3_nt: TGCGCCAGCAGCCGAGGGGAGAGTTTAAACTATGGCTACACCTTC
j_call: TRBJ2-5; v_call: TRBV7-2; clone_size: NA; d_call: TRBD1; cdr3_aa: CASSTTRTGRQETQYF; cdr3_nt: TGTGCCAGCAGCACAACGCGGACAGGGAGACAAGAGACCCAGTACTTC
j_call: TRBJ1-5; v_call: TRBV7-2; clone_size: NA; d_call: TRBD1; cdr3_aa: CASSLRQGRNQPQHF; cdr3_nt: TGTGCCAGCAGCTTACGACAGGGACGCAATCAGCCCCAGCATTTT
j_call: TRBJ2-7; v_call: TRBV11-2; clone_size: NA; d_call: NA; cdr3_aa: CASSRDLDTTFSYEQYF; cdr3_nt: TGTGCCAGCAGCCGGGATTTGGACACGACTTTCTCCTACGAGCAGTACTTC
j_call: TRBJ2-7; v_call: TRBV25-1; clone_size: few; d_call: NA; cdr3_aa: CASSDLNSYEQYF; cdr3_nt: TGTGCCAGCAGTGACTTAAACTCCTACGAGCAGTACTTC
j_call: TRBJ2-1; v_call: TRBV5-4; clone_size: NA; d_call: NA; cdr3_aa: CASSPGGGSSYNEQFF; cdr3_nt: TGTGCCAGCAGCCCGGGGGGCGGGAGCTCCTACAATGAGCAGTTCTTC
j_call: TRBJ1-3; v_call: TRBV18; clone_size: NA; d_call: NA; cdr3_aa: CASSPGQELNTIYF; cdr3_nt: TGTGCCAGCTCGCCGGGACAAGAGTTAAACACCATATATTTT
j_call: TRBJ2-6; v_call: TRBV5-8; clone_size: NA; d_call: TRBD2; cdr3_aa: CASSLGLAGVAGANVLTF; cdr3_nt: TGTGCCAGCAGCCTGGGACTAGCGGGAGTCGCTGGGGCCAACGTCCTGACTTTC
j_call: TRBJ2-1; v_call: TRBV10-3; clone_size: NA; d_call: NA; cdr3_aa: CAISLAPLENEQFF; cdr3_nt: TGTGCCATCAGCCTAGCTCCCCTCGAGAATGAGCAGTTCTTC
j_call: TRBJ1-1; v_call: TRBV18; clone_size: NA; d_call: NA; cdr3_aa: CASSPLQNTEAFF; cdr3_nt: TGTGCCAGCTCACCACTCCAGAACACTGAAGCTTTCTTT